The TCR beta chain described here comes from a study of blood T cell repertoires in COVID-19. Looking at the study overall: The United States, Italy and Spain supplied acute and convalescent COVID-19 samples. T cells, B-cell-depleted T cells, or PBMCs provided the cDNA or gDNA that served as material.

Profiled with immunoSEQ multiplex PCR; TCRdb holds only in-frame clones, not every one. The sample lists 150,000 to 200,000 clones, around 78% occurring once. This clonotype was obtained from a woman of 80 years or more with active or convalescent COVID-19. Material for sequencing was peripheral blood.

Here the CDR3 reads CASSPRTASLYNEQFF. The CDR3 bases are TGTGCCAGTAGTCCGAGGACAGCTTCCCTTTACAATGAGCAGTTCTTC. This chain uses TRBV19 with TRBJ2-1; maybe TRBD1 (6 bases). Trimming shortened V by 5 bases and J by 4 bases, and 18 bases separated the two germline ends. The CDR3 is 16 amino acids. Germline assignment: CDR1 LNHDA and CDR2 SQIVND (reference sequence).